This T cell receptor (beta chain) was identified during a study of T cells in Graves' hyperthyroidism and ophthalmopathy. Study outcomes and limitations: Model predictions of ophthalmopathy came a median approximately seven months before onset.

Trimming shortened V by 0 bases and J by 7 bases, and 7 bases separated the two germline ends. The CDR3 consists of 12 residues. Germline CDR1 DFQATT, CDR2 SNEGSKA (reference sequence). The source material, RNA transcripts, was used to amplify TCR beta CDR3 regions. During a first-round RT-PCR of the TCR CDR3, the HTBI primer set was used. Each CDR3 protein is one row after TCRdb ran MiXCR on the multiplex PCR reads. The sample lists some 250,000 distinct CDR3 sequences, roughly 14% occurring once. With respect to this clonotype: Its target is unknown.

Diagnoses rested on clinical symptoms, serum thyroxine and TRAb, thyroid ultrasound and orbital computed tomography. Before ophthalmopathy appeared, progressors gave blood at initial hyperthyroidism diagnosis. Extraction of PBMCs used 10 ml of fresh peripheral blood. The sample was blood. The origin of this receptor is a woman aged 40 to 50 with Graves' hyperthyroidism that later progressed to Graves' ophthalmopathy. The gene calls are TRBV20-1 and TRBJ2-1, with D hard to call. The CDR3 nucleotides are TGCAGTGCTAGAGATATTAGAAATGAGCAGTTCTTC. Protein sequence: CSARDIRNEQFF.